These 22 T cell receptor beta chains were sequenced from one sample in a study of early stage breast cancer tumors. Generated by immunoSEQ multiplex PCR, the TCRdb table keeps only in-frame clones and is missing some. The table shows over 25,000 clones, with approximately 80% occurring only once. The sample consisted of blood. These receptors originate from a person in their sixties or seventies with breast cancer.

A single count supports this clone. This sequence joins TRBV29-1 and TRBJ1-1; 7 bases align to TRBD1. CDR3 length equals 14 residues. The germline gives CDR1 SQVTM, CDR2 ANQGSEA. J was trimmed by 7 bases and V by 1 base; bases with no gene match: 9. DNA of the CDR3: TGCAGCGTTGAAGGGGAATACAGGGGCAGTGAAGCTTTCTTT. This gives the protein CSVEGEYRGSEAFF.

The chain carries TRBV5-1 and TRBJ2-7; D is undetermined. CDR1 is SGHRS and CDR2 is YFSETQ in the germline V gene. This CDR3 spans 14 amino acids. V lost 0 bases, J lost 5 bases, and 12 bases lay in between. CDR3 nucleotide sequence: TGCGCCAGCAGCTTGGAAAGGCCCCGGGACGAGCAGTACTTC. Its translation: CASSLERPRDEQYF.

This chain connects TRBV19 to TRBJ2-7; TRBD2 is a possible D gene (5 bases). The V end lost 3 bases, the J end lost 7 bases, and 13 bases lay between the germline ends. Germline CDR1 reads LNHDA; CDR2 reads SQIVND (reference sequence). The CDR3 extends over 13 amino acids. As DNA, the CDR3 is TGTGCCAGTAGTATCATGTCTTGGGAGGAGCAGTACTTC. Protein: CASSIMSWEEQYF.

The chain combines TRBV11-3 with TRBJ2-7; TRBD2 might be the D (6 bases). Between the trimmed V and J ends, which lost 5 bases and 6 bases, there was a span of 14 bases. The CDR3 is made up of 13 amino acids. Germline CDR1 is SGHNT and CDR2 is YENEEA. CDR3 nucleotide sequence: TGTGCCAGCAGCCCTGGGGGGAGGAGCGAGCAGTACTTC. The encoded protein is CASSPGGRSEQYF.

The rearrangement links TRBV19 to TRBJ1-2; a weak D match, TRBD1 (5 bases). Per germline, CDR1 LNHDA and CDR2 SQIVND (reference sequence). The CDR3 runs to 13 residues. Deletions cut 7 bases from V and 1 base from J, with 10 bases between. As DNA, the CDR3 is TGTGCCAGTATGGGGGGTCTTAACTATGGCTACACCTTC. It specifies CASMGGLNYGYTF.

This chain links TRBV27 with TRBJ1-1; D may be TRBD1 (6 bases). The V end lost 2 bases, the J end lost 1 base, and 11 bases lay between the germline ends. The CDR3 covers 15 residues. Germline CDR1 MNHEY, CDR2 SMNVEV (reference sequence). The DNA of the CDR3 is TGTGCCAGCAGTTTAGGGGGCAGACGGAACACTGAAGCTTTCTTT. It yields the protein CASSLGGRRNTEAFF.

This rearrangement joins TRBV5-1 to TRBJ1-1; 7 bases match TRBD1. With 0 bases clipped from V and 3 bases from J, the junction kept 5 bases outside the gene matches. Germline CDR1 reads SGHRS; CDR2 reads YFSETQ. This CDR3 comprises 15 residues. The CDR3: CASSLVRGGHTEAFF. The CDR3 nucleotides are TGCGCCAGCAGCTTGGTAAGAGGGGGCCACACTGAAGCTTTCTTT. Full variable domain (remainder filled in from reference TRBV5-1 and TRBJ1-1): KAGVTQTPRYLIKTRGQQVTLSCSPISGHRSVSWYQQTPGQGLQFLFEYFSETQRNKGNFPGRFSGRQFSNSRSEMNVSTLELGDSALYLCASSLVRGGHTEAFFGQGTRLTVV.

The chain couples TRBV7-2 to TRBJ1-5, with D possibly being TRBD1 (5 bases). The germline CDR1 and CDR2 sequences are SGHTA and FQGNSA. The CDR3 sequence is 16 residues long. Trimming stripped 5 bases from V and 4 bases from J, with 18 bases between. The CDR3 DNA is TGTGCCAGCAGCCCCGGCCCGGGGGGACTTAATCAGCCCCAGCATTTT. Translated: CASSPGPGGLNQPQHF.

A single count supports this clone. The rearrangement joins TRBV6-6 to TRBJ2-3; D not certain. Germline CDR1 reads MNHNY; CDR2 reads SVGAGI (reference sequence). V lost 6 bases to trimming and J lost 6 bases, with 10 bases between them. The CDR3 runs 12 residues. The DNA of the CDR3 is TGTGCCAGCAGCCCTACTTCGGATACGCAGTATTTT. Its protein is CASSPTSDTQYF.

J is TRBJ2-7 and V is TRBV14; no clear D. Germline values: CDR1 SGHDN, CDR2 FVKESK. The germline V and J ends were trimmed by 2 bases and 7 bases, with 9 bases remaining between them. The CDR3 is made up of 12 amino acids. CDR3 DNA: TGTGCCAGCAGCCAAAAACCCAGAGAGCAGTACTTC. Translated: CASSQKPREQYF.

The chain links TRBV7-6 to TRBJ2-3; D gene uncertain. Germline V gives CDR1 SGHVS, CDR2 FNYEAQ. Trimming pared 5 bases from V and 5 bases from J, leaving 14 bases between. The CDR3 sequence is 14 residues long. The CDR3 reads CASSLLISVDTQYF. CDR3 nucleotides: TGTGCCAGCAGCCTTCTTATCAGTGTAGATACGCAGTATTTT.

CDR3 residues: CASSFTGTGGTDTQYF. For the CDR3, the DNA is TGTGCCAGCAGCTTTACCGGGACAGGGGGTACAGATACGCAGTATTTT. The genes are TRBV5-6 and TRBJ2-3, with 11 bases fitting TRBD1. The germline gives CDR1 SGHDT, CDR2 YYEEEE. This CDR3 region has 16 residues. V lost 2 bases, J lost 3 bases, and 5 bases stayed unmatched.

CDR3 sequence (DNA): TGTGCCAGTATGGGGCAGGACAGTTCCTACGAGCAGTACTTC. Translated: CASMGQDSSYEQYF. The chain joins TRBV19 to TRBJ2-7, with D maybe TRBD1 (6 bases). Germline V gene lookup returns CDR1 LNHDA and CDR2 SQIVND (reference sequence). This CDR3 has 14 residues. Trimming shortened V by 7 bases and J by 1 base, and 14 bases separated the two germline ends. Full variable domain (missing parts from reference TRBV19 and TRBJ2-7): DGGITQSPKYLFRKEGQNVTLSCEQNLNHDAMYWYRQDPGQGLRLIYYSQIVNDFQKGDIAEGYSVSREKKESFPLTVTSAQKNPTAFYLCASMGQDSSYEQYFGPGTRLTVT.

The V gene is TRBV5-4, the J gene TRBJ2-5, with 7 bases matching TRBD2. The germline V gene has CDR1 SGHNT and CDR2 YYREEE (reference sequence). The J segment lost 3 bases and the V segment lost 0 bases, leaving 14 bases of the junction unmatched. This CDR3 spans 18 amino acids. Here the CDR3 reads CASSLGLRSSGNKETQYF. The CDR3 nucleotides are TGTGCCAGCAGCTTGGGGCTGAGGTCTAGCGGTAATAAAGAGACCCAGTACTTC.

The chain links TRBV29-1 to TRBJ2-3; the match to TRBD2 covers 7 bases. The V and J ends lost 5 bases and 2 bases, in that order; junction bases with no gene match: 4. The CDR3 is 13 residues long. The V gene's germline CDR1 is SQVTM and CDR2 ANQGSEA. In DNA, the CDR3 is TGCAGCGTTAGGCAGCGGGACACAGATACGCAGTATTTT. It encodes CSVRQRDTDTQYF.

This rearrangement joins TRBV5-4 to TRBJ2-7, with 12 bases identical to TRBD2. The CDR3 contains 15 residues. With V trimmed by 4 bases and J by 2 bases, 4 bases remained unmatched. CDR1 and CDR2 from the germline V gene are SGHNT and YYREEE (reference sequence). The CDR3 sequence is CASSLGTSGPYEQYF. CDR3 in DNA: TGTGCCAGCAGCCTAGGGACTAGCGGGCCCTACGAGCAGTACTTC.

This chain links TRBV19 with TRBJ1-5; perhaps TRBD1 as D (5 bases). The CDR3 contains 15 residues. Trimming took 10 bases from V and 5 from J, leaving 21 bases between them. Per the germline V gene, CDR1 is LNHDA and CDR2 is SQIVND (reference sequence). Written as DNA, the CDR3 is TGTGCCACCGACTCGGGGGTGACGGAAGATCAGCCCCAGCATTTT. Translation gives CATDSGVTEDQPQHF. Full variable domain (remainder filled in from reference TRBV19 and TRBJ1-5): DGGITQSPKYLFRKEGQNVTLSCEQNLNHDAMYWYRQDPGQGLRLIYYSQIVNDFQKGDIAEGYSVSREKKESFPLTVTSAQKNPTAFYLCATDSGVTEDQPQHFGDGTRLSIL.

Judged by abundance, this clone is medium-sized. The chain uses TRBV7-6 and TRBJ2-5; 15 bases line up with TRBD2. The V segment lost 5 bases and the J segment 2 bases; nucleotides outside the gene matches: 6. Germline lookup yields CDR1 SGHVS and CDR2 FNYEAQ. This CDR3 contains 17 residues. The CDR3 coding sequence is TGTGCCAGCAGCCCGGGACTAGCGGGAGGAGTACAAGAGACCCAGTACTTC. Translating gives CASSPGLAGGVQETQYF.

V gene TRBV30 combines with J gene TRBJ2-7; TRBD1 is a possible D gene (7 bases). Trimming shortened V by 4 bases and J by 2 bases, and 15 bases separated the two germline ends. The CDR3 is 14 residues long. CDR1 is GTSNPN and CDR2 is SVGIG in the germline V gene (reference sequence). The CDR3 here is CAWTAGTVTYEQYF. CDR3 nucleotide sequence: TGTGCCTGGACTGCGGGGACAGTAACCTACGAGCAGTACTTC.

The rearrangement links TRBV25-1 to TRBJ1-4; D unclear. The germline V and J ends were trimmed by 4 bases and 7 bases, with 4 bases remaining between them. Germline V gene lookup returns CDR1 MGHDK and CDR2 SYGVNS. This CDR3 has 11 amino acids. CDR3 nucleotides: TGTGCCAGCAGTGGAGGTGAAAAACTGTTTTTT. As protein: CASSGGEKLFF.

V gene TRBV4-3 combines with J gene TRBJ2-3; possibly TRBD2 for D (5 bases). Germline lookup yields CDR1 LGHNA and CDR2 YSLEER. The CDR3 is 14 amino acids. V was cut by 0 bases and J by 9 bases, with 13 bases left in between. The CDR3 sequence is CASSQEIPGETQYF. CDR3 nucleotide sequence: TGCGCCAGCAGCCAAGAGATACCTGGGGAGACGCAGTATTTT.

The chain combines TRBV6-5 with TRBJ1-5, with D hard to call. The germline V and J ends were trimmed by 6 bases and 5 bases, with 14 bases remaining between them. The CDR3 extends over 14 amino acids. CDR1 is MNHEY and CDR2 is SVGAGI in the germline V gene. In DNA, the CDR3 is TGTGCCAGCAGACAATACGGTCGGGATCAGCCCCAGCATTTT. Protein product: CASRQYGRDQPQHF.